Listed here are 19 T cell receptor beta chains from one sample, sequenced in a study of blood T cell repertoires in COVID-19. Clones were read by immunoSEQ multiplex PCR, and TCRdb kept only the in-frame ones, dropping some. The top ten clones hold approximately 2.6% of a sample with some 50,000 clones, 80% to 90% of them seen once. The material sequenced was peripheral blood. These receptors all come from a man aged 45-60 years with acute or convalescent COVID-19.

The V call is TRBV19, the J call TRBJ1-5; TRBD1 matches 9 bases. V was pared by 5 bases and J by 4 bases, with 3 bases of the junction left unmatched. Germline V lookup: CDR1 LNHDA, CDR2 SQIVND (reference sequence). This CDR3 has 14 residues. The CDR3 reads CASSRGQGNQPQHF. DNA for the CDR3: TGTGCCAGTAGTCGAGGACAGGGGAATCAGCCCCAGCATTTT.

The J gene is TRBJ2-7, the V gene TRBV27; maybe TRBD1 (6 bases). This CDR3 is 12 amino acids long. With 7 bases removed from V and 0 bases from J, the gap between germline ends came to 7 bases. Germline V gene sequence: CDR1 MNHEY, CDR2 SMNVEV (reference sequence). CDR3 coding DNA: TGTGCCAGCACGGACAGCTCCTACGAGCAGTACTTC. Its protein is CASTDSSYEQYF.

The chain links TRBV6-1 to TRBJ2-7; TRBD1 is a possible D gene (6 bases). From germline, CDR1 is MNHNS and CDR2 SASEGT. V lost 1 base and J 1 base, leaving 14 bases between the germline ends. The CDR3 is 16 residues long. CDR3 DNA: TGTGCCAGCAGTGAAGTTCTGGACAGTTCTTCCTACGAGCAGTACTTC. Amino acids: CASSEVLDSSSYEQYF.

The V call is TRBV11-1, the J call TRBJ2-5, with TRBD1 matching 9 bases. The CDR3 loop spans 16 amino acids. The germline CDR1 and CDR2 sequences are SGHAT and FQDESV (reference sequence). Trimming removed 3 bases from V and 2 bases from J; junction bases left unmatched: 7. This CDR3 reads CASSFRTGARQETQYF. The CDR3 nucleotides read TGTGCCAGCAGCTTCAGGACAGGGGCGAGACAAGAGACCCAGTACTTC.

The V call is TRBV5-1, the J call TRBJ2-3, with D perhaps TRBD2 (5 bases). CDR1 is SGHRS, CDR2 YFSETQ, per germline. Between the trimmed V and J ends, which lost 1 base and 6 bases, there was a span of 12 bases. This CDR3 has 14 amino acids. CDR3 protein: CASSLIALGDTQYF. The CDR3 DNA sequence: TGCGCCAGCAGCTTGATAGCGCTGGGGGATACGCAGTATTTT.

The V gene is TRBV11-2, the J gene TRBJ2-2; 12 positions agree with TRBD2. Germline V lookup: CDR1 SGHAT, CDR2 FQNNGV. The CDR3 runs to 16 residues. The trim removed 5 bases at V and 3 bases at J, leaving 4 bases unmatched. The CDR3 region has the DNA TGTGCCAGCAGCCTGGGACTAGCGGGTTACACCGGGGAGCTGTTTTTT. This codes for CASSLGLAGYTGELFF.

The genes are TRBV5-1 and TRBJ2-3, with 12 bases that match TRBD2. CDR1 is SGHRS and CDR2 is YFSETQ in the germline V gene. V lost 2 bases to trimming and J lost 4 bases; unmatched junction nucleotides: 5. This CDR3 contains 16 residues. The CDR3 coding sequence is TGCGCCAGCAGCTTTAGACTAGCGGGAGACGCAGATACGCAGTATTTT. Protein: CASSFRLAGDADTQYF.

This clone is a singleton in its sample. DNA of the CDR3: TGTGCCAGCAGTTTAAACTGGAGGGGACTAGCGGTCCAAGAGACCCAGTACTTC. Its translation is CASSLNWRGLAVQETQYF. V is TRBV27 and J is TRBJ2-5; 11 nucleotides align to TRBD2. V lost 2 bases and J lost 1; bases outside the gene matches: 9. This CDR3 is built from 18 residues. CDR1 MNHEY and CDR2 SMNVEV come from the germline V gene (reference sequence).

The chain uses TRBV9 and TRBJ2-5; 16 nucleotides line up with TRBD2. The CDR3 sequence is 18 residues long. The V segment lost 2 bases and the J segment 5 bases; nucleotides outside the gene matches: 9. Germline V gene lookup returns CDR1 SGDLS and CDR2 YYNGEE. CDR3 nucleotides: TGTGCCAGCAGCGTGGGACTAGCGGGGGGGACCGAAGTGGAGACCCAGTACTTC. Translated, it gives CASSVGLAGGTEVETQYF. The full variable domain, rest sourced from reference TRBV9 and TRBJ2-5, is DSGVTQTPKHLITATGQRVTLRCSPRSGDLSVYWYQQSLDQGLQFLIQYYNGEERAKGNILERFSAQQFPDLHSELNLSSLELGDSALYFCASSVGLAGGTEVETQYFGPGTRLLVL.

This chain links TRBV19 with TRBJ1-1, with D tentatively TRBD1 (6 bases). Trimming left V 7 bases short and J 5 bases short, with 20 bases between. The CDR3 is 15 amino acids. Germline V gives CDR1 LNHDA, CDR2 SQIVND (reference sequence). CDR3 amino acids: CASTLSMGARTEAFF. DNA for the CDR3: TGTGCCAGTACCCTATCGATGGGGGCGAGGACTGAAGCTTTCTTT.

This clone was detected a few times. This chain joins TRBV19 and TRBJ1-4; 10 nucleotides agree with TRBD1. The CDR3 length is 14 residues. V shed 7 bases, J shed 8 bases, and the junction held 7 bases outside the gene matches. CDR1 is LNHDA, CDR2 SQIVND, per germline (reference sequence). This CDR3 is CASTDGTGVEKLFF. The CDR3 region has the DNA TGTGCCAGTACCGACGGGACAGGGGTAGAAAAACTGTTTTTT.

The V gene is TRBV27, the J gene TRBJ2-7, with D tentatively TRBD2 (6 bases). Germline V gene sequence: CDR1 MNHEY, CDR2 SMNVEV (reference sequence). This CDR3 region has 18 residues. V was clipped by 5 bases and J by 0 bases, with 23 bases between them. The CDR3 is CASSPIRDWKSFSYEQYF. The CDR3 DNA follows: TGTGCCAGCAGTCCGATCCGGGACTGGAAGAGTTTCTCCTACGAGCAGTACTTC.

The chain is built from TRBV5-1 and TRBJ1-2, with 7 positions matching TRBD1. The CDR3 contains 14 residues. V shed 4 bases, J shed 8 bases, and the junction held 11 bases outside the gene matches. Per the germline V gene, CDR1 is SGHRS and CDR2 is YFSETQ. CDR3: CASSTGQDTGGYTF. Written as DNA, the CDR3 is TGCGCCAGCAGCACAGGACAGGACACGGGGGGCTACACCTTC.

The chain has TRBV4-1 and TRBJ2-2; maybe TRBD2 (5 bases). The CDR3 has 13 amino acids. Deletions cut 1 base from V and 9 bases from J, with 9 bases between. Germline V gene lookup returns CDR1 MGHRA and CDR2 YSYEKL. DNA of the CDR3: TGCGCCAGCAGCCAAGCCCTAGCCCGGGAGCTGTTTTTT. It codes for CASSQALARELFF.

This clone was seen only a few times. The CDR3: CASSRLAGVSNEQFF. The CDR3 DNA sequence: TGTGCCAGCAGTCGACTAGCGGGAGTTTCCAATGAGCAGTTCTTC. V and J are TRBV6-4 and TRBJ2-1, with 12 nucleotides matching TRBD2. The CDR3 is made up of 15 amino acids. Germline V CDR1 and CDR2: MRHNA, SNTAGT. J was trimmed by 6 bases and V by 5 bases; bases with no gene match: 5.

The V gene is TRBV19, the J gene TRBJ1-2; TRBD1 aligns across 8 bases. This CDR3 spans 14 amino acids. With V trimmed by 1 base and J by 6 bases, 4 bases remained unmatched. Germline loops: CDR1 LNHDA, CDR2 SQIVND (reference sequence). The CDR3 DNA follows: TGTGCCAGTAGTATAGGACAGGGGTACGATGGCTACACCTTC. Translating it yields CASSIGQGYDGYTF.

V usage is TRBV7-9 and J usage is TRBJ2-3, with 8 nucleotides matching TRBD2. Germline-derived CDR1 and CDR2 are SEHNR and FQNEAQ (reference sequence). This CDR3 region has 16 residues. With V trimmed by 4 bases and J by 4 bases, 10 bases remained unmatched. CDR3 DNA: TGTGCCAGCAGCTCTCTCGGGGGGGCCGGGGCAGATACGCAGTATTTT. It codes for CASSSLGGAGADTQYF.

V and J are TRBV5-1 and TRBJ1-4; the match to TRBD1 covers 8 bases. The germline gives CDR1 SGHRS, CDR2 YFSETQ. V gave up 4 bases and J gave up 2 bases; unmatched junction bases: 4. The CDR3 consists of 15 residues. Written as DNA, the CDR3 is TGCGCCAGCAGCCCCCAGGGGGCGACTAATGAAAAACTGTTTTTT. Translating gives CASSPQGATNEKLFF. The variable domain in full, completed from reference TRBV5-1 and TRBJ1-4, reads KAGVTQTPRYLIKTRGQQVTLSCSPISGHRSVSWYQQTPGQGLQFLFEYFSETQRNKGNFPGRFSGRQFSNSRSEMNVSTLELGDSALYLCASSPQGATNEKLFFGSGTQLSVL.

The genes are TRBV9 and TRBJ2-3; TRBD2 agrees at 7 bases. Looked up from germline, CDR1 is SGDLS and CDR2 is YYNGEE. With 3 bases clipped from V and 0 bases from J, the junction kept 16 bases outside the gene matches. This CDR3 is built from 19 residues. CDR3 DNA: TGTGCCAGCAGCGGCGGACGGGGCCCTAGCGGAGATAGCACAGATACGCAGTATTTT. Amino acids: CASSGGRGPSGDSTDTQYF.